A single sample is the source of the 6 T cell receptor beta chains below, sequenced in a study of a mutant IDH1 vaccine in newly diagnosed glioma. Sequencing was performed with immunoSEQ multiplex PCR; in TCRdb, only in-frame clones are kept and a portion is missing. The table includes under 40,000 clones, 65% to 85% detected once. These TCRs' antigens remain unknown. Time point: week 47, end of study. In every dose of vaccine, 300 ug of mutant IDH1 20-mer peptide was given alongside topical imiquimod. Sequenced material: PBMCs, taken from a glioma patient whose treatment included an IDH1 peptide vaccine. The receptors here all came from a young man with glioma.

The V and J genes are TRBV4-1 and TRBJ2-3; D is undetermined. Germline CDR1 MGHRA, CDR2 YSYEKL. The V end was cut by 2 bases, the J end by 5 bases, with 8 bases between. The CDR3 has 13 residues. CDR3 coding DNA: TGCGCCAGCAGCCAAACATCATTAGATACGCAGTATTTT. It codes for CASSQTSLDTQYF.

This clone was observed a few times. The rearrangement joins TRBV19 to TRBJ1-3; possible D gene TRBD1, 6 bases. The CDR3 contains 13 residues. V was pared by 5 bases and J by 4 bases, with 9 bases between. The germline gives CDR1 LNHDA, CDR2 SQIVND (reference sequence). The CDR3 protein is CASSPTGGNTIYF. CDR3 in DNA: TGTGCCAGTAGTCCTACAGGGGGAAACACCATATATTTT.

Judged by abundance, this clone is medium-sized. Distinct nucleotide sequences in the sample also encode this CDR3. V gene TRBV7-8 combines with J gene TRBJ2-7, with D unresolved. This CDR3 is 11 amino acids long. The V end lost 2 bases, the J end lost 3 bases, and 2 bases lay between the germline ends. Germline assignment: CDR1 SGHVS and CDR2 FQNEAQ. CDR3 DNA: TGTGCCAGCAGCTTATACTACGAGCAGTACTTC. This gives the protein CASSLYYEQYF.

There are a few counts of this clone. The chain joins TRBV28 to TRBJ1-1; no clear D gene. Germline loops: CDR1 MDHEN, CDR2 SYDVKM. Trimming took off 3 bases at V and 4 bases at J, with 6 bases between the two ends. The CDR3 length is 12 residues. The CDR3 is CASSFEVTEAFF. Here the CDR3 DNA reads TGTGCCAGCAGTTTCGAGGTCACTGAAGCTTTCTTT. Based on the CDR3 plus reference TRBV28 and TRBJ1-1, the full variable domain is DVKVTQSSRYLVKRTGEKVFLECVQDMDHENMFWYRQDPGLGLRLIYFSYDVKMKEKGDIPEGYSVSREKKERFSLILESASTNQTSMYLCASSFEVTEAFFGQGTRLTVV.

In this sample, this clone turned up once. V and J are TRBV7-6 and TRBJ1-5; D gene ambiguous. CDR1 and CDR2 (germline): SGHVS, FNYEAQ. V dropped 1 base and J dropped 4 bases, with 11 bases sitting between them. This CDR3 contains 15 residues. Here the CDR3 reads CASSLEEGRNQPQHF. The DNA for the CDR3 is TGTGCCAGCAGCTTAGAGGAGGGTAGGAATCAGCCCCAGCATTTT.

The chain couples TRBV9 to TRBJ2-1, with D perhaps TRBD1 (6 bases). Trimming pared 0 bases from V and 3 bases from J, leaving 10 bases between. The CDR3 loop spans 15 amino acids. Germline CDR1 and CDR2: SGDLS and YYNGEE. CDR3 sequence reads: CASSVAGADYNEQFF. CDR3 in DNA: TGTGCCAGCAGCGTAGCAGGGGCAGACTACAATGAGCAGTTCTTC.